The clone carrying this T cell receptor beta chain was seen a single time. Its antigen is still unknown. The record originates from a study of vaccination and CD4 T cells after COVID-19. Study at large: The authors exposed cells to overlapping spike peptides derived from SARS-CoV-2, HCoV-NL63, HCoV-OC43 and HCoV-229E. Regarding the study as a whole: Rising from around 20 to 38, the median of SARS-CoV-2-reactive clonotypes did not change significantly.

An Oncomine TCR Beta short-read assay was used to sequence the DNA from cultured CD4+ T cells. MiXCR, run by TCRdb on the PCR reads, gives a single entry per CDR3 protein. This sample yields 16,000 or so distinct CDR3 sequences, of which about two fifths are seen a single time; under 8% belongs to the top ten. After removal of 3 bases from V and 5 bases from J, the junction contained 7 bases not matched to a gene. The CDR3 has 16 amino acids. The germline gives CDR1 MNHEY, CDR2 SMNVEV (reference sequence). Treatment defined: roughly 11-day PBMC culture with coronavirus spike peptide pools or control peptides (ViraFEST assay). For ViraFEST, peptide pools expanded antigen-specific T cells, after which the TCRs were sequenced.

The source was CD4+ T cells from blood, cultured in vitro, collected after SARS-CoV-2 vaccination. The clonotype was recovered from a human donor who had recovered from COVID-19. The chain recombines TRBV27 with TRBJ1-4, with TRBD1 matching 9 bases. Here the CDR3 reads CASSFIRTGANEKLFF. The CDR3 nucleotides are TGTGCCAGCAGTTTTATACGGACAGGGGCGAATGAAAAACTGTTTTTT.